Described below is a single T cell receptor beta chain sequence and its context. The CDR3 totals 12 residues. The germline V gene encodes CDR1 SGHNT and CDR2 YYREEE (reference sequence). Trimming shortened V by 2 bases and J by 0 bases, and 1 base separated the two germline ends. The data are from a study of OX40 agonist ivuxolimab in advanced cancers. Method: immunoSEQ multiplex PCR; TCRdb's copy keeps in-frame clones and lacks some. The data hold 20,000 to 30,000 clones, with around 82% observed a single time. This clonotype originated in an adult with an advanced solid tumor such as melanoma, head and neck, liver or kidney cancer. Sequences were derived from CD4+ or CD8+ T cells sorted from blood, sampled in a trial of the OX40 agonist ivuxolimab. This chain links TRBV5-4 with TRBJ2-3; D remains unclear. CDR3 region: CASSFSTDTQYF. The DNA of the CDR3 is TGTGCCAGCAGCTTCAGCACAGATACGCAGTATTTT.